The rows below give T cell receptor beta chains drawn from one sample of a study of blood T cell repertoires in COVID-19. The protocol was immunoSEQ multiplex PCR, while the TCRdb copy is restricted to in-frame clones and leaves out a portion. Of 250,000 to 350,000 clones in the sample, around 89% were seen once. The source material was peripheral blood. These receptors were obtained from a man between 25 and 39 years old with acute or convalescent COVID-19. The CDR3 runs from the conserved cysteine through the conserved F or W. Fields, in order: J gene, V gene, D gene, clone size, CDR3 DNA, CDR3 protein. A D gene is named only where the DNA matches it firmly. Clone size appears in some rows only: once, few, many, or a class for an expanded clone.

TRBJ1-5,TRBV18,NA,NA,TGTGCCAGCTCACCGTCAGGGTCGAGCCAGCCCCAGCATTTT,CASSPSGSSQPQHF
TRBJ1-1,TRBV5-6,NA,NA,TGTGCCAGCAGCTTGGCGGGGAACACTGAAGCTTTCTTT,CASSLAGNTEAFF
TRBJ1-3,TRBV3-1/TRBV3-2,TRBD1,NA,TGTGCCAGCAGCCACAAAACGACAGGGGGAAACACCATATATTTT,CASSHKTTGGNTIYF
TRBJ2-1,TRBV6-5,NA,NA,TGTGCCAGCAGGACTCTAGGGGGGGGCCACAATGAGCAGTTCTTC,CASRTLGGGHNEQFF
TRBJ1-2,TRBV4-2,NA,NA,TGTGCCAGCAGCCAAGGGCATGCCGGGGGGGACTATGGCTACACCTTC,CASSQGHAGGDYGYTF
TRBJ1-1,TRBV12-5,NA,NA,TGTGCTAGTGGTTCGACAGGGAACACTGAAGCTTTCTTT,CASGSTGNTEAFF
TRBJ1-2,TRBV28,NA,few,TGTGCCAGCATTGGGTCAATAGCTGCCAGCTATGGCTACACCTTC,CASIGSIAASYGYTF
TRBJ1-5,TRBV9,NA,NA,TGTGCCAGCAGCGTAGTAAGCGGGGGGAGTCAGCCCCAGCATTTT,CASSVVSGGSQPQHF
TRBJ2-4,TRBV25-1,TRBD1,NA,TGTGCCAGCAGTAGATCCGGGACAGCACTAGCCAAAAACATTCAGTACTTC,CASSRSGTALAKNIQYF
TRBJ2-2,TRBV7-9,NA,NA,TGTGCCAGCAGCTTTGTTGGACAGCCCTCCGGGGAGCTGTTTTTT,CASSFVGQPSGELFF
TRBJ2-1,TRBV10-1,TRBD2,NA,TGCGCCAGCAGTGAGTCGATCGGGGAGCGGGGGCCCTTTCCCTACAATGAGCAGTTCTTC,CASSESIGERGPFPYNEQFF
TRBJ1-4,TRBV6-5,TRBD1,NA,TGTGCCAGCAGTTACTCGAGGACAGGGGGAGAAAAACTGTTTTTT,CASSYSRTGGEKLFF
TRBJ1-3,TRBV7-9,NA,NA,TGTGCCAGCAGCTTAGGGGGGGTAAGGAGCTCTGGAAACACCATATATTTT,CASSLGGVRSSGNTIYF
TRBJ2-7,TRBV29-1,TRBD1,NA,TGCAGTACCCAGGGACAGGGCTACGAGCAGTACTTC,CSTQGQGYEQYF
TRBJ2-1,TRBV6-5,TRBD2,NA,TGTGCCAGCAAGGCTAGCGGGACCAGCATACAATTCTTC,CASKASGTSIQFF
TRBJ2-3,TRBV11-3,TRBD2,NA,TGTGCCAGCAGAGCGGGGGGCACAGATACGCAGTATTTT,CASRAGGTDTQYF
TRBJ2-6,TRBV15,NA,few,TGTGCCACCAGCGAAGGGGGTGGGGCCAACGTCCTGACTTTC,CATSEGGGANVLTF
TRBJ1-1,TRBV3-1/TRBV3-2,TRBD1,NA,TGTGCCAGCAGCCGAACAGGGGGCCCTGAAGCTTTCTTT,CASSRTGGPEAFF
TRBJ1-1,TRBV12-3/TRBV12-4,NA,NA,TGTGCCAGCACCTTACGACAGAACACTGAAGCTTTCTTT,CASTLRQNTEAFF
TRBJ1-2,TRBV6-5,TRBD1,NA,TGTGCCAGCAGTTTTTTCCCGGGACAGGGCTATGGCTACACCTTC,CASSFFPGQGYGYTF
TRBJ1-6,TRBV27,TRBD1,NA,TGTGCCAGCAGTTTCCGGTACAGGGGGTTTAGCTCCTATAATTCACCCCTCCACTTT,CASSFRYRGFSSYNSPLHF
TRBJ2-3,TRBV6-1,TRBD2,once,TGTGCCAGCAGTGACGGACTAGCGGGAGGTGGAGGCACAGATACGCAGTATTTT,CASSDGLAGGGGTDTQYF
TRBJ1-5,TRBV6-1,TRBD1,NA,TGTGCCAGCAGTGATGGATACAGGGGGGGAAATCAGCCCCAGCATTTT,CASSDGYRGGNQPQHF
TRBJ1-1,TRBV5-1,NA,NA,TGCGCCAGCAGCAACCTAGGGGCGAACACTGAAGCTTTCTTT,CASSNLGANTEAFF
TRBJ1-4,TRBV14,NA,NA,TGTGCCAGCAGCCAAGACAGGGGTTCGCCAACTAATGAAAAACTGTTTTTT,CASSQDRGSPTNEKLFF
TRBJ1-3,TRBV6-5,NA,NA,TGTGCCAGCAGTTACAGCTGGACAAGGACTGGAAACACCATATATTTT,CASSYSWTRTGNTIYF
TRBJ1-5,TRBV30,TRBD1,NA,TGTGCCTGGAGCCGACAGGGCTTAAGCAATCAGCCCCAGCATTTT,CAWSRQGLSNQPQHF
TRBJ2-1,TRBV30,NA,NA,TGTGCCTGGAGTGTACTCCCAGGGTCCTACAATGAGCAGTTCTTC,CAWSVLPGSYNEQFF
TRBJ2-5,TRBV9,NA,NA,TGTGCCAGCAGCGTAGACGGGGTTGCAGAGACCCAGTACTTC,CASSVDGVAETQYF
TRBJ1-6,TRBV18,TRBD1,NA,TGTGCCAGCTCCCCCAGGGGGGACTTTAATTCACCCCTCCACTTT,CASSPRGDFNSPLHF
TRBJ2-1,TRBV3-1/TRBV3-2,NA,NA,TGTGCCAGCAGCCAAGCGAATGGGGGGACCGAGCAGTTCTTC,CASSQANGGTEQFF
TRBJ2-1,TRBV10-3,TRBD2,NA,TGTGCCATCAGTGTATTTAGCGGGGGGGCCTATGAGCAGTTCTTC,CAISVFSGGAYEQFF
TRBJ2-3,TRBV28,TRBD2,NA,TGTGCCAGCAGTCCGGGACTAGAAACAGATACGCAGTATTTT,CASSPGLETDTQYF
TRBJ1-3,TRBV28,NA,NA,TGTGCCAGCAGTTCGAGAAACGGAAACACCATATATTTT,CASSSRNGNTIYF
TRBJ2-3,TRBV5-1,TRBD1,once,TGCGCCAGCAGCTCACTACAGGGGAAGGGCACAGATACGCAGTATTTT,CASSSLQGKGTDTQYF
TRBJ1-1,TRBV11-2,NA,NA,TGTGCCAGCAGCTTAGATAGTCCTGAAGCTTTCTTT,CASSLDSPEAFF
TRBJ1-6,TRBV7-9,NA,NA,TGTGCCAGCAGCTTAGGCTCGTCAGCTCTAGGACCCCTCCACTTT,CASSLGSSALGPLHF
TRBJ2-1,TRBV6-4,TRBD2,NA,TGTGCCAGCAGTGACTCGGGGCTAGCGGGTGGCAATGAGCAGTTCTTC,CASSDSGLAGGNEQFF
TRBJ2-1,TRBV18,TRBD1,NA,TGTGCCAGCTCGCTTAGACAGGGGGACTACAATGAGCAGTTCTTC,CASSLRQGDYNEQFF
TRBJ1-3,TRBV3-1/TRBV3-2,TRBD1,once,TGTGCCAGCAGCCTAGGGACAGGGTCTAGGGGAAACACCATATATTTT,CASSLGTGSRGNTIYF
TRBJ1-6,TRBV7-9,NA,NA,TGTGCCAGCAGCTTAACTTCACAGGGCGGATCACCCCTCCACTTT,CASSLTSQGGSPLHF
TRBJ1-4,TRBV7-9,TRBD1,NA,TGTGCCAGCGGCCTAAAAACCGGGACTCCAGGGGGGGAAAAACTGTTTTTT,CASGLKTGTPGGEKLFF
TRBJ1-2,TRBV5-4,NA,NA,TGTGCCAGCAGCTCCGACCAGGGGCTTTATGGCTACACCTTC,CASSSDQGLYGYTF
TRBJ1-1,TRBV5-1,TRBD1,NA,TGCGCCAGCAGCTTAATTCAGGGGGCAAAGACTGAAGCTTTCTTT,CASSLIQGAKTEAFF
TRBJ2-1,TRBV19,TRBD2,NA,TGTGCCAGTACCCCGCGGACTAGCTCGGGGAATGAGCAGTTCTTC,CASTPRTSSGNEQFF
TRBJ1-1,TRBV5-4,NA,NA,TGTGCCAGCAGCTTCTTAGACACTGAAGCTTTCTTT,CASSFLDTEAFF
TRBJ2-3,TRBV25-1,TRBD1,NA,TGTGCCAGCAGTGTATTTGGGACAGTTGATACGCAGTATTTT,CASSVFGTVDTQYF
TRBJ1-2,TRBV19,NA,NA,TGTGCCAGTAGTATCCAAAGACAGAACTATGGCTACACCTTC,CASSIQRQNYGYTF
TRBJ1-2,TRBV5-8,TRBD1,NA,TGTGCCAGCAGCTTGGTGACAGGGGGATTGGGTGGCTACACCTTC,CASSLVTGGLGGYTF
TRBJ1-5,TRBV5-5,TRBD1,few,TGTGCCAGCAGCGATATAGGACAGGGGGGCGGTCAGCCCCAGCATTTT,CASSDIGQGGGQPQHF
TRBJ2-2,TRBV3-1/TRBV3-2,NA,NA,TGTGCCAGCAGCCAAATCAGGAATACCGGGGAGCTGTTTTTT,CASSQIRNTGELFF
TRBJ1-5,TRBV6-2/TRBV6-3,NA,NA,TGTGCCAGCAGTTACGGTCGGGTTAGCAATCAGCCCCAGCATTTT,CASSYGRVSNQPQHF